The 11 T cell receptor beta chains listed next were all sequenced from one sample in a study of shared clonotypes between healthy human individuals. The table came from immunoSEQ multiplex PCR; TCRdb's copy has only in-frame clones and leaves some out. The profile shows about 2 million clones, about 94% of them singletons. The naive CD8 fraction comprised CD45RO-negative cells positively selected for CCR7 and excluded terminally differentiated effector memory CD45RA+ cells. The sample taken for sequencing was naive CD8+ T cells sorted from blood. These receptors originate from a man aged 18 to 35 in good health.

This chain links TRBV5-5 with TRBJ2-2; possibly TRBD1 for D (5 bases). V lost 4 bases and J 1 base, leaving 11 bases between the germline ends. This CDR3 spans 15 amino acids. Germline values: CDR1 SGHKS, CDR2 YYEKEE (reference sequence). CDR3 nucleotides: TGTGCCAGCAGCCCCAGAGGACAGAACACCGGGGAGCTGTTTTTT. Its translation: CASSPRGQNTGELFF.

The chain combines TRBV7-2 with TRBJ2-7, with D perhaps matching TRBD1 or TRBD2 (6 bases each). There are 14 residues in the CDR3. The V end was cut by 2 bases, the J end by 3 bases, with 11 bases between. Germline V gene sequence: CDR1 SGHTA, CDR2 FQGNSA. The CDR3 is CASSLNGGNYEQYF. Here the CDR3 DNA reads TGTGCCAGCAGCTTAAACGGGGGCAACTACGAGCAGTACTTC.

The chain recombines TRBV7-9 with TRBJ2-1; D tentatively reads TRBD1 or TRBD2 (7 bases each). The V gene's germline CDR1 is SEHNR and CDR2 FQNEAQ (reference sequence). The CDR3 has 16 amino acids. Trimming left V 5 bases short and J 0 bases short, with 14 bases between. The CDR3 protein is CASSPGGGPSYNEQFF. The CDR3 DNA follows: TGTGCCAGCAGCCCAGGGGGGGGACCCTCCTACAATGAGCAGTTCTTC.

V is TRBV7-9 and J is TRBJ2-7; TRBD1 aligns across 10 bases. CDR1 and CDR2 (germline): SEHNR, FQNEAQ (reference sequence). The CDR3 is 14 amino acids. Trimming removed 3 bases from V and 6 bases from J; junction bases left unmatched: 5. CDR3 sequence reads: CASSFRQGAFEQYF. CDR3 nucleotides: TGTGCCAGCAGCTTTCGACAGGGGGCGTTCGAGCAGTACTTC.

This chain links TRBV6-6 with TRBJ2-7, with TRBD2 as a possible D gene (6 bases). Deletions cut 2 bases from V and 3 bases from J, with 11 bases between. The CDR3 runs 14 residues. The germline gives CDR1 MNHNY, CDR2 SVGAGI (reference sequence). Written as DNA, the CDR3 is TGTGCCAGCAGTTACGAGGGACTCAACTACGAGCAGTACTTC. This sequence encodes CASSYEGLNYEQYF.

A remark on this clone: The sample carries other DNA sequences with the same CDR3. The CDR3: CASSLEARQETQYF. The CDR3 region has the DNA TGTGCCAGCAGCTTGGAGGCCCGGCAGGAGACCCAGTACTTC. The V gene is TRBV5-4, the J gene TRBJ2-5; D gene ambiguous. V lost 0 bases, J lost 5 bases, and 11 bases lay in between. In germline, CDR1 is SGHNT, CDR2 YYREEE (reference sequence). This CDR3 region has 14 residues.

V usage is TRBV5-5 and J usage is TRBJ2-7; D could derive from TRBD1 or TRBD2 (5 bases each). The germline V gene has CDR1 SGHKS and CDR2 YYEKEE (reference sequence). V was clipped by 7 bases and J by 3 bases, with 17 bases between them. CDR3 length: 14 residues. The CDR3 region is CASCRMGVDYEQYF. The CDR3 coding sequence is TGTGCCAGCTGCAGGATGGGGGTGGACTACGAGCAGTACTTC.

The CDR3 region is CASSSGIYNEQFF. As DNA, the CDR3 is TGTGCCAGCAGCTCCGGGATCTACAATGAGCAGTTCTTC. J is TRBJ2-1 and V is TRBV9, with TRBD2 as a possible D gene (5 bases). With 4 bases removed from V and 3 bases from J, the gap between germline ends came to 8 bases. This CDR3 has 13 residues. Looked up from germline, CDR1 is SGDLS and CDR2 is YYNGEE.

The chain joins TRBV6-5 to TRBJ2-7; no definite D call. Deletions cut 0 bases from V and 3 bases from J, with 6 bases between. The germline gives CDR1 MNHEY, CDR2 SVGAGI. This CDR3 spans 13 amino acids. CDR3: CASSYSYFYEQYF. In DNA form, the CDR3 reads TGTGCCAGCAGTTACTCATACTTCTACGAGCAGTACTTC.

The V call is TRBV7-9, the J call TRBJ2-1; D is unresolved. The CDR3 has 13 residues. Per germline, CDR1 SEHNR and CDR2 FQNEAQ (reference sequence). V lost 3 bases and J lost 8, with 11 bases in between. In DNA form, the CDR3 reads TGTGCCAGCAGCTTTGTGAGAGAGGATGAGCAGTTCTTC. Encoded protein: CASSFVREDEQFF.

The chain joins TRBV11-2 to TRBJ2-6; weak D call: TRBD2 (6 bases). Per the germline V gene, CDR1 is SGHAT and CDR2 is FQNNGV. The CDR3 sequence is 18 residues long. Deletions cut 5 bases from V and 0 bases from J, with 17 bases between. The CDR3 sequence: CASSPWGLLSSGANVLTF. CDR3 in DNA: TGTGCCAGCAGCCCCTGGGGACTTCTCTCCTCTGGGGCCAACGTCCTGACTTTC.